One sample yielded the 31 T cell receptor beta chains listed below, sequenced in a study of identical twins. TCRdb reprocessed the 5' RACE reads with MiXCR, giving one entry per CDR3 protein. Seen here are approximately 470,000 distinct CDR3 sequences, around 14% observed once, and the top ten hold more than 0.5%. The sample was also reused in another study, on yellow fever vaccine responses in identical twins.

The material sequenced was CD4+ T cells sorted from blood. Receptors were obtained from a woman between 18 and 29 years old in good health.

The chain joins TRBV29-1 to TRBJ2-1, with no clear D. The CDR3 runs 14 residues. The germline V gene has CDR1 SQVTM and CDR2 ANQGSEA. Trimming took off 0 bases at V and 4 bases at J, with 10 bases between the two ends. The CDR3 DNA follows: TGCAGCGTTGAAGAGGGTCCAGGATACAATGAGCAGTTCTTC. As protein: CSVEEGPGYNEQFF.

This clonotype was picked up a small number of times. The chain has TRBV5-1 and TRBJ2-3, with 9 positions matching TRBD1. The CDR3 is 15 amino acids. The J segment lost 3 bases and the V segment lost 0 bases, leaving 2 bases of the junction unmatched. CDR1 is SGHRS and CDR2 is YFSETQ in the germline V gene. The CDR3 nucleotides read TGCGCCAGCAGCTTGGAGGGACAGGGAACAGATACGCAGTATTTT. Its translation: CASSLEGQGTDTQYF.

This clonotype has just a few counts. The junction differs from germline at one of its ends, possibly a read error. The V call is TRBV7-2, the J call TRBJ2-3; TRBD2 matches at 7 bases. There are 15 residues in the CDR3. Germline CDR1 SGHTA, CDR2 FQGNSA. The CDR3: CASSLASGSTDTQYF. The CDR3 nucleotides read TGCGCCAGCAGCTTAGCTAGCGGATCCACAGATACGCAGTATTTT.

This rearrangement joins TRBV20-1 to TRBJ2-7; 12 bases align to TRBD2. The CDR3 runs 15 residues. The V gene end was trimmed by 3 bases and the J gene end by 5 bases; junction bases not matched to a gene: 8. CDR1 is DFQATT and CDR2 is SNEGSKA in the germline V gene (reference sequence). The chain's CDR3 is CSASRLAGVVNEQYF. In DNA form, the CDR3 reads TGCAGTGCTAGTCGACTAGCGGGAGTTGTAAACGAGCAGTACTTC.

The chain has TRBV10-2 and TRBJ2-7; D is possibly TRBD2 (5 bases). There are 14 residues in the CDR3. Per the germline V gene, CDR1 is WSHSY and CDR2 is SAAADI. Trimming shortened V by 6 bases and J by 0 bases, and 12 bases separated the two germline ends. CDR3 bases: TGCGCCAGCAGATCTGAGGGAAGCTCCTACGAGCAGTACTTC. Translated: CASRSEGSSYEQYF.

This clonotype has ten or more counts. CDR3 sequence (DNA): TGTGCCAGCAGCCGAGACAGTGCTTACAATGAGCAGTTCTTC. This encodes CASSRDSAYNEQFF. This sequence joins TRBV6-1 and TRBJ2-1; possible D gene TRBD1, 5 bases. The V end was cut by 6 bases, the J end by 4 bases, with 13 bases between. Per the germline V gene, CDR1 is MNHNS and CDR2 is SASEGT. This CDR3 has 14 amino acids.

This chain connects TRBV19 to TRBJ2-7, with 7 nucleotides matching TRBD1. This CDR3 spans 14 amino acids. CDR1 is LNHDA and CDR2 is SQIVND in the germline V gene (reference sequence). Unmatched junction bases numbered 12, after V lost 7 bases and J lost 6 bases. The CDR3 here is CASTALDRTGEQYF. In DNA, the CDR3 is TGTGCCAGTACTGCCCTCGACAGGACAGGCGAGCAGTACTTC. Full variable domain (outside the CDR3, taken from reference TRBV19 and TRBJ2-7): DGGITQSPKYLFRKEGQNVTLSCEQNLNHDAMYWYRQDPGQGLRLIYYSQIVNDFQKGDIAEGYSVSREKKESFPLTVTSAQKNPTAFYLCASTALDRTGEQYFGPGTRLTVT.

This clonotype was observed a few times. V is TRBV5-1 and J is TRBJ2-1; 8 bases map to TRBD1. V was pared by 4 bases and J by 8 bases, with 11 bases of the junction left unmatched. This CDR3 has 15 residues. Per the germline V gene, CDR1 is SGHRS and CDR2 is YFSETQ. This chain's CDR3 is CASSPGGLGKDEQFF. The CDR3, as DNA: TGCGCCAGCAGCCCAGGGGGCCTCGGAAAGGATGAGCAGTTCTTC.

This clonotype was recorded many times. V is TRBV20-1 and J is TRBJ2-4; D is undetermined. The V end was cut by 6 bases, the J end by 8 bases, with 14 bases between. Looked up from germline, CDR1 is DFQATT and CDR2 is SNEGSKA (reference sequence). The CDR3 has 12 residues. CDR3 amino acids: CSAETTEHIQYF. CDR3 coding DNA: TGCAGTGCGGAGACCACCGAGCACATTCAGTACTTC.

The V call is TRBV5-1, the J call TRBJ1-1, with 9 bases matching TRBD1. From germline, CDR1 is SGHRS and CDR2 YFSETQ. V dropped 0 bases and J dropped 1; count of bases not matched to a gene: 1. The CDR3 consists of 15 residues. CDR3 sequence reads: CASSLVTGGNTEAFF. In DNA form, the CDR3 reads TGCGCCAGCAGCTTGGTGACAGGGGGGAACACTGAAGCTTTCTTT.

V usage is TRBV4-1 and J usage is TRBJ2-5; D is undetermined. From germline, CDR1 is MGHRA and CDR2 YSYEKL. The CDR3 consists of 12 residues. Trimming shortened V by 3 bases and J by 9 bases, and 11 bases separated the two germline ends. CDR3 DNA: TGCGCCAGCAGCCAGGAACCCACCGCCCAGTACTTC. It codes for CASSQEPTAQYF.

The chain carries TRBV2 and TRBJ2-7, with D unresolved. V was clipped by 5 bases and J by 6 bases, with 14 bases between them. CDR1 is SNHLY and CDR2 is FYNNEI in the germline V gene. The CDR3 consists of 13 residues. The CDR3 is CASSSKGVGEQYF. The CDR3 DNA is TGTGCCAGCAGTTCAAAGGGCGTGGGCGAGCAGTACTTC.

This clonotype was seen only a few times. The rearrangement joins TRBV3-1 to TRBJ2-7; 8 bases match TRBD1. This CDR3 comprises 14 residues. Germline CDR1 and CDR2: LGHDT and YNNKEL (reference sequence). V was clipped by 4 bases and J by 4 bases; unmatched bases: 6. CDR3 region: CASSRVTGDYEQYF. CDR3 bases: TGTGCCAGCAGCCGTGTGACAGGGGATTACGAGCAGTACTTC.

The chain has TRBV4-3 and TRBJ2-5; TRBD2 matches 10 bases. With 4 bases clipped from V and 5 bases from J, the junction kept 7 bases outside the gene matches. The CDR3 is 15 residues long. Germline assignment: CDR1 LGHNA and CDR2 YSLEER. The CDR3 loop reads CASSPSSGRLETQYF. DNA for the CDR3: TGCGCCAGCAGCCCATCTAGCGGGAGATTGGAGACCCAGTACTTC.

This clonotype was seen only a few times. The genes are TRBV6-4 and TRBJ2-3, with 9 bases that match TRBD2. J lost 1 base, V lost 0 bases, and 2 bases had no gene match. The V gene's germline CDR1 is MRHNA and CDR2 SNTAGT. This CDR3 region has 16 residues. This CDR3 is CASSDSRLAGTDTQYF. The CDR3 nucleotides are TGTGCCAGCAGTGACTCGCGACTAGCGGGCACAGATACGCAGTATTTT.

This clonotype has only a few counts. The chain carries TRBV12-3 or TRBV12-4 and TRBJ2-2; D uncertain. The ends were cut back, 2 bases at V and 6 bases at J, with 7 bases in the middle. The length of the CDR3 is 13 residues. CDR3 nucleotide sequence: TGTGCCAGCAGTTTAATTTTTGCCGGGGAGCTGTTTTTT. Encoded protein: CASSLIFAGELFF.

V usage is TRBV2 and J usage is TRBJ2-3; D unresolved. Germline V CDR1 and CDR2: SNHLY, FYNNEI. Trimming cost V 5 bases and J 8 bases, with 11 bases left between them. This CDR3 region has 12 residues. CDR3 protein: CASSRILGTQYF. CDR3 bases: TGTGCCAGCAGTAGGATCCTGGGTACGCAGTATTTT.

This clonotype has more than one count but fewer than ten. The V and J genes are TRBV6-2 or TRBV6-3 and TRBJ2-1; D is uncertain. Trimming shortened V by 5 bases and J by 6 bases, and 20 bases separated the two germline ends. The CDR3 loop spans 16 amino acids. Looked up from germline, CDR1 is MNHEY and CDR2 is SVGEGT. This CDR3 reads CASSRKGLQLPNEQFF. The CDR3 DNA follows: TGTGCCAGCAGTAGAAAGGGCCTGCAACTCCCCAATGAGCAGTTCTTC.

J is TRBJ2-3 and V is TRBV20-1, with D tentatively TRBD2 (5 bases). CDR3 size: 14 residues. Between the trimmed V and J ends, which lost 6 bases and 3 bases, there was a span of 16 bases. CDR1 DFQATT and CDR2 SNEGSKA come from the germline V gene (reference sequence). CDR3 in amino acids: CSARSPGKTDTQYF. The CDR3 DNA sequence: TGCAGTGCCCGCTCCCCCGGGAAGACAGATACGCAGTATTTT.

The sample holds a few counts of this clonotype. The CDR3 DNA follows: TGTGCCAGCAGCTTGGATGGTAGCGGGCGCTCCTACAATGAGCAGTTCTTC. It specifies CASSLDGSGRSYNEQFF. This chain uses TRBV5-6 with TRBJ2-1; 7 positions agree with TRBD2. The CDR3 sequence is 17 residues long. Per the germline V gene, CDR1 is SGHDT and CDR2 is YYEEEE. The V and J ends lost 0 bases and 0 bases, in that order; junction bases with no gene match: 6.

This chain joins TRBV7-9 and TRBJ2-7; 7 bases match TRBD1. Germline V gene lookup returns CDR1 SEHNR and CDR2 FQNEAQ (reference sequence). This CDR3 is 15 amino acids long. V dropped 1 base and J dropped 3; count of bases not matched to a gene: 6. The CDR3 coding sequence is TGTGCCAGCAGCTTAGGTGGACAGGTGCTCTACGAGCAGTACTTC. Its protein product is CASSLGGQVLYEQYF.

This clonotype was detected a few times. The V call is TRBV3-1, the J call TRBJ2-3; the D is unclear. The germline V gene encodes CDR1 LGHDT and CDR2 YNNKEL (reference sequence). The CDR3 extends over 14 amino acids. V lost 8 bases, J lost 1 base, and 13 bases lay in between. For the CDR3, the DNA is TGTGCCAGCCGAGAAGAGTGGGGCACAGATACGCAGTATTTT. The encoded protein is CASREEWGTDTQYF.

The J gene is TRBJ2-1, the V gene TRBV6-5, with 13 bases identical to TRBD2. Per germline, CDR1 MNHEY and CDR2 SVGAGI. With V trimmed by 6 bases and J by 9 bases, 11 bases remained unmatched. CDR3 length equals 16 residues. This CDR3 is CASSYAGLAGASEQFF. The DNA for the CDR3 is TGTGCCAGCAGCTACGCCGGACTAGCGGGAGCCTCTGAGCAGTTCTTC.

CDR3 sequence reads: CASTYETSGQETQYF. CDR3 DNA: TGTGCCAGCACCTACGAGACTAGCGGACAAGAGACCCAGTACTTC. The chain is built from TRBV6-2 or TRBV6-3 and TRBJ2-5; 9 bases are shared with TRBD2. Per germline, CDR1 MNHEY and CDR2 SVGEGT. The CDR3 has 15 residues. The trim removed 7 bases at V and 2 bases at J, leaving 8 bases unmatched.

The chain carries TRBV27 and TRBJ2-3, with 12 positions matching TRBD2. The CDR3 spans 17 residues. The V and J ends lost 4 bases and 3 bases, in that order; junction bases with no gene match: 8. CDR1 is MNHEY and CDR2 is SMNVEV in the germline V gene (reference sequence). The CDR3 region has the DNA TGTGCCAGCAGTTATCGGACTAGCGGGGCGGCTACAGATACGCAGTATTTT. Protein: CASSYRTSGAATDTQYF.

This clonotype has at least ten counts. The chain carries TRBV20-1 and TRBJ2-2; TRBD2 might be the D (6 bases). The V gene lost 1 base and the J gene lost 6 bases, with 12 bases spanning the gap. Germline V lookup: CDR1 DFQATT, CDR2 SNEGSKA (reference sequence). The CDR3 length is 14 residues. Written as DNA, the CDR3 is TGCAGTGCTAGAGGAGGAGGGGAAGCCGGGGAGCTGTTTTTT. It is translated as CSARGGGEAGELFF.

With respect to this clonotype: One end of the junction does not line up with germline, which may come from a read error. The CDR3 DNA sequence: TGCAGTGCCAGAGCCCGAAACACCGGGGAGCTGTTTTTT. It encodes CSARARNTGELFF. The genes are TRBV20-1 and TRBJ2-2; D ambiguous. This CDR3 has 13 amino acids. Germline-derived CDR1 and CDR2 are DFQATT and SNEGSKA (reference sequence).

The table lists this clonotype with a few counts. The V gene is TRBV5-1, the J gene TRBJ2-5; 11 bases are a match to TRBD2. Germline CDR1 and CDR2: SGHRS and YFSETQ. This CDR3 has 16 residues. The V and J ends lost 4 bases and 4 bases, in that order; junction bases with no gene match: 9. The DNA of the CDR3 is TGCGCCAGCAGCCAGGATAGCGGGGGGGCCGGAGAGACCCAGTACTTC. It yields the protein CASSQDSGGAGETQYF.

The sample holds a few counts of this clonotype. This chain links TRBV10-2 with TRBJ2-7; 9 nucleotides match TRBD1. Germline CDR1 is WSHSY and CDR2 is SAAADI. Losses at the gene ends were 6 bases for V and 0 bases for J; bases not matched to a gene: 3. CDR3 size: 14 residues. DNA of the CDR3: TGCGCCAGCAGAGACAGGGGGAGCTCCTACGAGCAGTACTTC. Translated, it gives CASRDRGSSYEQYF.

The chain uses TRBV5-1 and TRBJ1-5; no clear D gene. CDR3 length equals 16 residues. V was shortened by 0 bases and J by 4 bases, with 14 bases between the two germline ends. Looked up from germline, CDR1 is SGHRS and CDR2 is YFSETQ. Written as DNA, the CDR3 is TGCGCCAGCAGCTTGGATGGCAATCAACGGAATCAGCCCCAGCATTTT. Amino acid sequence: CASSLDGNQRNQPQHF.

This clonotype was detected only a few times. The V call is TRBV4-2, the J call TRBJ2-7; 11 bases agree with TRBD2. The V segment lost 3 bases and the J segment 8 bases; nucleotides outside the gene matches: 12. CDR1 and CDR2 (germline): LGHNA, YNFKEQ. CDR3 length equals 16 residues. The CDR3 sequence is CASSHGGLAATNKQYF. The CDR3, as DNA: TGTGCCAGCAGCCACGGGGGACTAGCGGCCACCAATAAGCAGTACTTC.